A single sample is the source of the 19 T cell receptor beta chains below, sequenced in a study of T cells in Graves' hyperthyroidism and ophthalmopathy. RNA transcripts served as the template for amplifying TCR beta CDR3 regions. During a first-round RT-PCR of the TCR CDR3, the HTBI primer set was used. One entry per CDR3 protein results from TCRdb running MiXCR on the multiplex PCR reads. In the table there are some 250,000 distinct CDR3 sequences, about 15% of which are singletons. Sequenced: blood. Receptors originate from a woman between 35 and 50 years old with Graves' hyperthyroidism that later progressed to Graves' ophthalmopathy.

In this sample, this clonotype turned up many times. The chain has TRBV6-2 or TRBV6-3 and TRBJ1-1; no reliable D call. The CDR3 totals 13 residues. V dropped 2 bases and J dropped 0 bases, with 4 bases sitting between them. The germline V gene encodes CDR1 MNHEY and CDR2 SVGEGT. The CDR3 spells CASSYGMNTEAFF. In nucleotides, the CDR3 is TGTGCCAGCAGTTACGGAATGAACACTGAAGCTTTCTTT.

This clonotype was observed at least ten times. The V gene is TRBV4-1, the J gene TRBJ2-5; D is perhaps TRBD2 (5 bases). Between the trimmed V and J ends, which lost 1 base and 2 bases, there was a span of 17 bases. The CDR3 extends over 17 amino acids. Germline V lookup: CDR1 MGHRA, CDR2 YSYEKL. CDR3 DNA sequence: TGCGCCAGCAGCCAAGTTTCGGGATCGGTGGGGCAAGAGACCCAGTACTTC. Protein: CASSQVSGSVGQETQYF.

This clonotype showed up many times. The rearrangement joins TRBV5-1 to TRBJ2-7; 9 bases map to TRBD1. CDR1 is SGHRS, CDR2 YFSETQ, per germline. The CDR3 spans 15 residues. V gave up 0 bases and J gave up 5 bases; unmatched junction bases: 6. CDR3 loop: CASSLVGQGHHEQYF. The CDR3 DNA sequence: TGCGCCAGCAGCTTGGTGGGACAGGGTCATCACGAGCAGTACTTC.

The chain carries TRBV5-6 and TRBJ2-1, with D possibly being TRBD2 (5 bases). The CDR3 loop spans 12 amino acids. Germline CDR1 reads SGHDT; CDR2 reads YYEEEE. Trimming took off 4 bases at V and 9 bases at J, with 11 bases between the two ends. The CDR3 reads CASSRILVEQFF. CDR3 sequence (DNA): TGTGCCAGCAGCCGTATACTAGTTGAGCAGTTCTTC.

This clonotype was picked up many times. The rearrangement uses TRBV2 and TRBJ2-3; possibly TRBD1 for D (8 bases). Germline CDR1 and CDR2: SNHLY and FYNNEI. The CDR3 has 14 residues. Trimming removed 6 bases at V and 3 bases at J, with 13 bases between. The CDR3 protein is CASRNRGGTDTQYF. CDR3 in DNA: TGTGCCAGCAGGAACAGGGGGGGGACAGATACGCAGTATTTT.

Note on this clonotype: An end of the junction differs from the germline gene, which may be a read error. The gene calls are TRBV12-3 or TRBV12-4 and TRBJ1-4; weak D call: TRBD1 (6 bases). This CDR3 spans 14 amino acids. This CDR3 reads CASSLRGAGEKLFF. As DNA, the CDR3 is TGTGCCAGCAGCTTACGGGGGGCGGGTGAAAAACTATTTTTT.

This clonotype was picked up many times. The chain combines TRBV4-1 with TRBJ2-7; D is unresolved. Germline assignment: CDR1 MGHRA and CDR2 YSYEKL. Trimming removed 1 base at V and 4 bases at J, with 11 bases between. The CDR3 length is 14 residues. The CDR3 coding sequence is TGCGCCAGCAGCCAAGTTAGGGATGCTTACGAGCAGTACTTC. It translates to CASSQVRDAYEQYF.

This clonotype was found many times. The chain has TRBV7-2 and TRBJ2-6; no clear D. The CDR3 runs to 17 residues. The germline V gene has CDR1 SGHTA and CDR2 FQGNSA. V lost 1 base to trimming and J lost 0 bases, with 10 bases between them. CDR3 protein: CASSLVARISGANVLTF. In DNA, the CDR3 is TGTGCCAGCAGCTTAGTGGCCAGAATCTCTGGGGCCAACGTCCTGACTTTC.

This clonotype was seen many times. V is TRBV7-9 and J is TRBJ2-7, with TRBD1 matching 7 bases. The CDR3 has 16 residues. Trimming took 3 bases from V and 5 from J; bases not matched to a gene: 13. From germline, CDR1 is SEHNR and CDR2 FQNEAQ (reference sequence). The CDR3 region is CASSFPGQRDTHEQYF. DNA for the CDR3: TGTGCCAGCAGCTTCCCGGGACAGCGAGATACCCACGAGCAGTACTTC.

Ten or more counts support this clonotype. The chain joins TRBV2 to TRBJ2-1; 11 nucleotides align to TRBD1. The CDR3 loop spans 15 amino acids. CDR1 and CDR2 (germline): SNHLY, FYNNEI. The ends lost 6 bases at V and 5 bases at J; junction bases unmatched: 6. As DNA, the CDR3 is TGTGCCAGCAGCGAGGGACAGGGGGGGGACAATGAGCAGTTCTTC. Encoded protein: CASSEGQGGDNEQFF.

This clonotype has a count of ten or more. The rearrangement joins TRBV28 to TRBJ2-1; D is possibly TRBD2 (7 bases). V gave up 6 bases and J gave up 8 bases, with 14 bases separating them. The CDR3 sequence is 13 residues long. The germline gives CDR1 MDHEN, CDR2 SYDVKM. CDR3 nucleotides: TGTGCCAGCAGCCTAGGGAGGGGGGATGAGCAGTTCTTC. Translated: CASSLGRGDEQFF.

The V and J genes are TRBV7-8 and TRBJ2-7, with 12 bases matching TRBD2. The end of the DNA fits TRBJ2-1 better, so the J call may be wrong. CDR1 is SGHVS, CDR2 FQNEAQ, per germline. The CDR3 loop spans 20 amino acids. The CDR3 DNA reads TGTGCCAGCAGCCTCCGTAAGACTAGCGGGAGCCCGACTCCTTCCTACGAGCAGTTCTTC. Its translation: CASSLRKTSGSPTPSYEQFF.

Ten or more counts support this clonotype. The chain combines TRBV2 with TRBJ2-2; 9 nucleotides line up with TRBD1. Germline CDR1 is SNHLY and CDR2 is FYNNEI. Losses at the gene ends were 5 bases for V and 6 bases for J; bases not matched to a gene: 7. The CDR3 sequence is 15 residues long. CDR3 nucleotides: TGTGCCAGCAGTCGGGACAGGGTAAAGTCCGGGGAGCTGTTTTTT. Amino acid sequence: CASSRDRVKSGELFF.

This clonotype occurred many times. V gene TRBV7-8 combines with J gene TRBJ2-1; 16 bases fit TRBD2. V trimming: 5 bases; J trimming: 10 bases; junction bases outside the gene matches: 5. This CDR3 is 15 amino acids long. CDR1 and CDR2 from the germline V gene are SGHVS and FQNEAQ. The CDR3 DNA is TGTGCCAGCAGCCCGGGACTAGCGGGAGGGAAGGAGCAGTTCTTC. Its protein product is CASSPGLAGGKEQFF.

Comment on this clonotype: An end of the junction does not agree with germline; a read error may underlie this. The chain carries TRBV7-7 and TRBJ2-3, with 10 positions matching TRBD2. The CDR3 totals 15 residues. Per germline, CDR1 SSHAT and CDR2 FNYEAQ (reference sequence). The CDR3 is CASSPGTSEADTQYF. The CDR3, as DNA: TGTGCTAGCAGCCCCGGGACTAGCGAGGCAGATACGCAGTATTTT.

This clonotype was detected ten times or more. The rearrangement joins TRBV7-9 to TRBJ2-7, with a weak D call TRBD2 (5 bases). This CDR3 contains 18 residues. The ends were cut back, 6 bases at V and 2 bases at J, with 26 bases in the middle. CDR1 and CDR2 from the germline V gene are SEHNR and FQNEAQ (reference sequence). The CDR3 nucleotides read TGTGCCAGCAGTGGCCCCCCTACTACTAGTGGGATTACCTACGAGCAGTACTTC. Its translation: CASSGPPTTSGITYEQYF.

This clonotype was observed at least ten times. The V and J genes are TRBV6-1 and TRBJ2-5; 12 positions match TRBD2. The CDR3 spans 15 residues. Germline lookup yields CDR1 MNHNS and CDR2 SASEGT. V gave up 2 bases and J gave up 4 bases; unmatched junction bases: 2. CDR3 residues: CASSELAGGPETQYF. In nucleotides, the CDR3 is TGTGCCAGCAGTGAACTAGCGGGAGGGCCAGAGACCCAGTACTTC.

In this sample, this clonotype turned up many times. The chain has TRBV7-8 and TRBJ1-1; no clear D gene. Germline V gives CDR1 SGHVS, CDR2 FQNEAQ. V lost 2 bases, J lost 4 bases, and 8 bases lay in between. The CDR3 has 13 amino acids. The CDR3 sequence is CASSLMWTTEAFF. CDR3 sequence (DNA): TGTGCCAGCAGCTTAATGTGGACCACTGAAGCTTTCTTT.

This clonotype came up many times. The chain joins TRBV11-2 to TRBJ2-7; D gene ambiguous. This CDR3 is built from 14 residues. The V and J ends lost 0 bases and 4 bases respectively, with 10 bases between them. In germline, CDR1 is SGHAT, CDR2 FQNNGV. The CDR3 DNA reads TGTGCCAGCAGCTTAGAAAGATTACCTTACGAGCAGTACTTC. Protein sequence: CASSLERLPYEQYF.